Listed below are T cell receptor beta chains from one sample, sequenced in a study of post-analysis software for immune sequencing data. Each CDR3 protein is one row after TCRdb ran MiXCR on the PCR reads. The sample holds approximately 770,000 distinct CDR3 sequences; under 60% are singletons and the top ten take 4.9%. What was sequenced was blood. Receptors originate from a girl aged 5 to 17 with multiple sclerosis. Each CDR3 is given with its conserved first and last residue. A D gene is named only where the DNA matches it firmly. The listing skips clone size in some rows; elsewhere it reads once, few, many or a size class.

v_call	d_call	clone_size	j_call	cdr3_aa	cdr3_nt
TRBV20-1	.	few	TRBJ1-2	CSASPSRDPVNYGYTF	TGCAGTGCTAGCCCCAGCAGGGACCCTGTTAACTATGGCTACACCTTC
TRBV9	TRBD1	few	TRBJ1-1	CASSAPTGFTEAFF	TGTGCCAGCAGCGCCCCGACAGGGTTCACTGAAGCTTTCTTT
TRBV7-9	.	.	TRBJ2-7	CASSLAFSRPYEQYF	TGTGCCAGCAGCTTAGCGTTTTCCCGGCCATACGAGCAGTACTTC
TRBV20-1	.	.	TRBJ2-7	CSARTWGALTYEQYF	TGCAGTGCTAGGACGTGGGGGGCCCTTACCTACGAGCAGTACTTC
TRBV27	.	.	TRBJ2-3	CASSLLAGLSTDTQYF	TGTGCCAGCAGTTTACTCGCAGGCCTTAGCACAGATACGCAGTATTTT
TRBV10-3	TRBD2	.	TRBJ2-7	CAISAGLAGAVAQYF	TGTGCCATCAGTGCGGGGCTAGCGGGAGCCGTAGCACAGTACTTC
TRBV27	TRBD2	.	TRBJ2-1	CASSLPPSGGYNEQFF	TGTGCCAGCAGTTTGCCCCCAAGCGGGGGCTACAATGAGCAGTTCTTC
TRBV6-1	.	few	TRBJ1-2	CASSATPPYGYTF	TGTGCCAGCAGCGCCACCCCCCCCTATGGCTACACCTTC
TRBV27	TRBD2	few	TRBJ2-3	CASSPITTSGRFDTQYF	TGTGCCAGCAGCCCCATTACGACTAGCGGGAGGTTCGATACGCAGTATTTT
TRBV6-6	.	.	TRBJ1-5	CASSQRQGMQPQHF	TGTGCCAGCAGTCAGAGGCAGGGGATGCAGCCCCAGCATTTT
TRBV7-2	.	.	TRBJ2-3	CASSPGMDRTPDTQYF	TGTGCCAGCAGCCCGGGCATGGACAGAACTCCAGATACGCAGTATTTT
TRBV28	.	.	TRBJ2-4	CASSEPQLGIQYF	TGTGCCAGCTCCGAACCGCAGTTGGGTATTCAGTACTTC
TRBV2	.	few	TRBJ1-2	CASSDIPGARGGYTF	TGTGCCAGCAGTGATATCCCAGGGGCAAGAGGAGGCTACACCTTC
TRBV6-5	.	.	TRBJ2-7	CASSRTPDYEQYF	TGTGCCAGCAGTCGCACTCCCGACTACGAGCAGTACTTC
TRBV7-8	.	.	TRBJ1-2	CASSARVPDGYTF	TGTGCCAGCAGCGCCCGGGTCCCGGATGGCTACACCTTC
TRBV28	.	.	TRBJ1-5	CASSLYRDQPQHF	TGTGCCAGCAGTTTATACAGGGATCAGCCCCAGCATTTT
TRBV5-1	TRBD2	.	TRBJ2-1	CASSNPLAVTSYNEQFF	TGCGCCAGCAGCAATCCCCTAGCGGTCACCTCCTACAATGAGCAGTTCTTC
TRBV7-3	TRBD2	.	TRBJ2-3	CASSFQLAGGPSTDTQYF	TGTGCCAGCAGCTTCCAACTAGCGGGAGGGCCGAGCACAGATACGCAGTATTTT
TRBV6-5	.	few	TRBJ1-4	CASSYDSNEKLFF	TGCGCCAGCAGTTACGACAGTAATGAAAAACTGTTTTTT
TRBV28	.	.	TRBJ2-7	CASAPRGQGRNEQYF	TGTGCCAGTGCCCCCCGTGGGCAGGGTAGGAACGAGCAGTACTTC
TRBV2	TRBD2	few	TRBJ2-7	CASSEVGRGDSYEQYF	TGTGCCAGCAGTGAAGTTGGACGGGGGGACTCCTACGAGCAGTACTTC
TRBV5-1	.	.	TRBJ1-1	CASSPRAPHTEAFF	TGCGCCAGCAGCCCTCGCGCCCCTCACACTGAAGCTTTCTTT
TRBV7-9	.	.	TRBJ1-4	CASSPGHREKLFF	TGTGCCAGCAGCCCGGGGCACAGGGAGAAACTGTTTTTT
TRBV20-1	.	.	TRBJ2-3	CSARSGHFTDTQYF	TGCAGTGCTAGATCCGGACACTTTACAGATACGCAGTATTTT
TRBV21-1	.	.	TRBJ2-5	CASSKGARSGEFEETQYF	TGTGCCAGCAGCAAGGGTGCGCGTTCGGGGGAATTCGAGGAGACCCAGTACTTC
TRBV7-2	.	.	TRBJ2-5	CASSLSYLQETQYF	TGTGCCAGTAGCTTAAGTTATCTACAAGAGACCCAGTACTTC
TRBV12-3/TRBV12-4	.	few	TRBJ2-2	CASRRPGLDTGELFF	TGTGCCAGCAGGAGACCTGGATTGGACACCGGGGAGCTGTTTTTT
TRBV29-1	.	once	TRBJ2-1	CSGGNNEQFF	TGCAGCGGGGGGAACAATGAGCAGTTCTTC
TRBV7-9	.	.	TRBJ2-1	CASSLVGGPDNEQFF	TGTGCCAGCAGCTTAGTGGGGGGACCAGACAATGAGCAGTTCTTC
TRBV5-1	.	.	TRBJ2-1	CASSFTRGNEQFF	TGCGCCAGCAGTTTTACAAGGGGGAATGAGCAGTTCTTC
TRBV10-3	.	few	TRBJ1-4	CAISDPNEKLFF	TGTGCCATCAGTGACCCTAATGAAAAACTGTTTTTT
TRBV3-1	.	few	TRBJ2-1	CASSQTPLGEQFF	TGTGCCAGCAGCCAAACCCCTTTGGGGGAGCAGTTCTTC
TRBV7-2	.	few	TRBJ1-2	CASSFNGEVYGYTF	TGTGCCAGCAGCTTCAACGGGGAGGTCTATGGCTACACCTTC
TRBV28	TRBD1	.	TRBJ2-1	CASTPDRVLYNEQFF	TGTGCCAGCACCCCGGACAGGGTTCTATACAATGAGCAGTTCTTC
TRBV6-5	.	once	TRBJ2-1	CAGSYTRLVKYDEQFF	TGTGCCGGCAGTTACACCCGACTAGTTAAGTACGATGAGCAGTTCTTC
TRBV28	.	few	TRBJ1-5	CASSSWGTAQPQHF	TGTGCCAGCAGTTCGTGGGGGACGGCTCAGCCCCAGCATTTT
TRBV20-1	.	.	TRBJ2-1	CSAVGRYNEQFF	TGCAGTGCGGTGGGCAGATACAATGAGCAGTTCTTC
TRBV20-1	TRBD1	.	TRBJ2-7	CSARGGTGRSYEQYF	TGCAGTGCTAGAGGGGGGACAGGGAGATCCTACGAGCAGTACTTC
TRBV20-1	.	.	TRBJ2-3	CSAGGVGSSTDTQYF	TGCAGTGCCGGGGGCGTGGGCAGCAGCACAGATACGCAGTATTTT
TRBV7-8	.	.	TRBJ2-3	CASSLIQGGPSTDTQYF	TGTGCCAGCAGCTTGATTCAGGGGGGCCCTAGCACAGATACGCAGTATTTT
TRBV6-1	TRBD1	.	TRBJ1-2	CASSVGTAANYGYTF	TGTGCCAGCAGCGTGGGGACAGCCGCTAACTATGGCTACACCTTC
TRBV6-5	.	.	TRBJ2-2	CATRRSGGNTGELFF	TGTGCCACCCGGAGGAGTGGGGGCAACACCGGGGAGCTGTTTTTT
TRBV5-5	TRBD2	few	TRBJ2-5	CASSLRPSGSPEEETQYF	TGTGCCAGCAGCTTGAGGCCTAGCGGGAGCCCCGAGGAAGAGACCCAGTACTTC
TRBV25-1	.	few	TRBJ2-1	CASSEFGLSYNEQFF	TGTGCCAGCAGTGAATTTGGCTTATCCTACAATGAGCAGTTCTTC
TRBV10-3	TRBD1	few	TRBJ1-5	CAAGTGYDQPQHF	TGTGCCGCCGGGACAGGGTACGATCAGCCCCAGCATTTT
TRBV5-1	TRBD1	.	TRBJ1-1	CASSPRGPTEAFF	TGCGCCAGCAGCCCCAGGGGGCCTACTGAAGCTTTCTTT
TRBV20-1	TRBD1	.	TRBJ1-5	CSATDPQGANQPQHF	TGCAGTGCCACCGACCCACAGGGGGCCAATCAGCCCCAGCATTTT
TRBV7-9	.	few	TRBJ2-6	CASSLLTGANVLTF	TGTGCCAGCAGCTTACTGACTGGGGCCAACGTCCTGACTTTC
TRBV6-5	.	.	TRBJ1-6	CASSPGPSNSPLHF	TGTGCCAGCAGCCCCGGACCGAGCAATTCACCCCTCCACTTT
TRBV28	.	few	TRBJ2-6	CASSLYNSGANVLTF	TGTGCCAGCAGTTTATACAACTCTGGGGCCAACGTCCTGACTTTC
TRBV7-9	.	few	TRBJ2-5	CASSLGSEQETQYF	TGTGCCAGCAGCTTAGGTTCAGAACAAGAGACCCAGTACTTC